The 7 T cell receptor beta chains presented below share a single source sample, sequenced in a study of patients and donors after allogeneic stem cell transplantation. MiXCR, run by TCRdb on the RT-PCR reads, gives a single entry per CDR3 protein. The sample comprises hundreds of thousands of distinct CDR3 sequences, around 16% of which are singletons, and roughly 7% rests with the top ten. Sequencing was performed on blood, either unsorted or a sorted T cell fraction (not recorded which). The receptors were sampled from a human donor who was either an allogeneic HSCT recipient or a stem cell or donor lymphocyte infusion donor (not recorded which). It is not recorded whose cells these are; they may come from a transplant donor.

The chain has TRBV29-1 and TRBJ1-2, with 7 bases identical to TRBD1. The CDR3 has 16 residues. CDR1 and CDR2 (germline): SQVTM, ANQGSEA. Losses at the gene ends were 6 bases for V and 4 bases for J; bases not matched to a gene: 17. The CDR3 DNA reads as TGCAGCGTGGACCCCCGATCAGGGGGTCTAATCTATGGCTACACCTTC. This translates into CSVDPRSGGLIYGYTF.

Only a few counts were recorded for this clonotype. This chain links TRBV18 with TRBJ2-2; D is unclear. V gave up 2 bases and J gave up 4 bases, with 5 bases separating them. CDR1 is KGHSH and CDR2 is LQKENI in the germline V gene. The CDR3 is made up of 13 amino acids. DNA of the CDR3: TGTGCCAGCTCACCAAGGGCCACCGGGGAGCTGTTTTTT. This translates into CASSPRATGELFF.

The CDR3 nucleotides are TGCGCCAGCAGCTCACAGGTTCCCAGAGGGAGCGGGGAGCTGTTTTTT. Protein sequence: CASSSQVPRGSGELFF. The rearrangement uses TRBV5-1 and TRBJ2-2; D assignment may be TRBD1 or TRBD2 (5 bases each). CDR1 and CDR2 (germline): SGHRS, YFSETQ. The CDR3 extends over 16 amino acids. V was shortened by 3 bases and J by 7 bases, with 19 bases between the two germline ends.

The chain combines TRBV5-5 with TRBJ1-2; D is possibly TRBD1 (6 bases). CDR3 size: 15 residues. Trimming shortened V by 2 bases and J by 4 bases, and 15 bases separated the two germline ends. Germline V gives CDR1 SGHKS, CDR2 YYEKEE (reference sequence). The CDR3 nucleotides read TGTGCCAGCAGCTTTGAGGGGGGATCTACCTATGGCTACACCTTC. It yields the protein CASSFEGGSTYGYTF.

This clonotype came up many times. The chain links TRBV12-3 or TRBV12-4 to TRBJ1-5; D is perhaps TRBD1 (6 bases). The CDR3 consists of 13 residues. Deletions cut 3 bases from V and 7 bases from J, with 10 bases between. CDR3 residues: CASSFRGGQPQHF. For the CDR3, the DNA is TGTGCCAGCAGTTTCAGGGGAGGCCAGCCCCAGCATTTT.

The chain has TRBV20-1 and TRBJ1-3; 7 bases agree with TRBD1. V was clipped by 0 bases and J by 3 bases; unmatched bases: 8. Germline V gives CDR1 DFQATT, CDR2 SNEGSKA (reference sequence). The CDR3 covers 16 residues. In nucleotides, the CDR3 is TGCAGTGCTAGAGATAAGGAGGGGGCCGGTGGAAACACCATATATTTT. Its protein is CSARDKEGAGGNTIYF.

This clonotype was detected a few times. The J gene is TRBJ2-7, the V gene TRBV3-1; D not resolved. Trimming took 2 bases from V and 3 from J, leaving 11 bases between them. CDR3 size: 14 residues. From germline, CDR1 is LGHDT and CDR2 YNNKEL (reference sequence). CDR3 loop: CASSQRIGRYEQYF. The CDR3 region has the DNA TGTGCCAGCAGCCAACGGATAGGACGCTACGAGCAGTACTTC.